Below are 10 T cell receptor beta chains sequenced from a single sample in a study of beta chain features in type 1 diabetes. Every isolated RNA sample was fully reverse transcribed, so sequencing captured expressed TCRB transcripts. TCRdb's copy holds only in-frame clones and misses some; the assay was immunoSEQ multiplex PCR. The table shows 90,000 to 110,000 clones, with about 40% occurring only once. Sequencing was done on a sample of stem cell memory CD4+ T cells from blood. These receptors came from a woman under 30 in good health.

This clone was observed a few times. The V gene is TRBV28, the J gene TRBJ1-2; D might be TRBD1 (5 bases). V gave up 6 bases and J gave up 8 bases, with 13 bases separating them. This CDR3 contains 12 residues. Per germline, CDR1 MDHEN and CDR2 SYDVKM. The DNA for the CDR3 is TGTGCCAGCAGAATCGGGGGGAAAGGCTACACCTTC. Translating it yields CASRIGGKGYTF.

The chain combines TRBV5-1 with TRBJ2-1; 14 nucleotides agree with TRBD2. J gave up 1 base and V 1 base, and 7 bases lay outside the gene matches. The CDR3 covers 19 residues. CDR1 is SGHRS and CDR2 is YFSETQ in the germline V gene. CDR3 loop: CASSLRGLAGVVSYNEQFF. In nucleotides, the CDR3 is TGCGCCAGCAGCTTGAGGGGACTAGCGGGAGTTGTATCCTACAATGAGCAGTTCTTC.

The chain joins TRBV7-9 to TRBJ2-5, with D maybe TRBD2 (6 bases). Trimming stripped 2 bases from V and 11 bases from J, with 18 bases between. The CDR3 sequence is 14 residues long. Per germline, CDR1 SEHNR and CDR2 FQNEAQ (reference sequence). CDR3 nucleotides: TGTGCCAGCAGCTTAACCGGGACTCTTGGGGAGCAGTACTTC. Its translation: CASSLTGTLGEQYF.

There are a few counts of this clone. The chain has TRBV28 and TRBJ2-3; no clear D gene. This CDR3 spans 15 amino acids. Germline CDR1 reads MDHEN; CDR2 reads SYDVKM. V dropped 4 bases and J dropped 0 bases, with 11 bases sitting between them. The CDR3 sequence is CASSSRSTSTDTQYF. The CDR3 DNA reads TGTGCCAGCAGTTCTCGTTCGACTAGCACAGATACGCAGTATTTT. Looking up the rest from reference TRBV28 and TRBJ2-3 gives the full variable domain: DVKVTQSSRYLVKRTGEKVFLECVQDMDHENMFWYRQDPGLGLRLIYFSYDVKMKEKGDIPEGYSVSREKKERFSLILESASTNQTSMYLCASSSRSTSTDTQYFGPGTRLTVL.

V and J are TRBV2 and TRBJ2-1, with 12 bases matching TRBD2. The germline CDR1 and CDR2 sequences are SNHLY and FYNNEI. V gave up 6 bases and J gave up 2 bases; unmatched junction bases: 2. This CDR3 has 15 residues. CDR3 DNA sequence: TGTGCCAGCAGCTCTAGCGGGAGGGCCTACAATGAGCAGTTCTTC. As protein: CASSSSGRAYNEQFF.

CDR3 loop: CASTQTGNIYEQYF. In nucleotides, the CDR3 is TGTGCCAGCACCCAAACAGGGAATATCTACGAGCAGTACTTC. The chain combines TRBV28 with TRBJ2-7, with D possibly matching TRBD1 (6 bases). This CDR3 comprises 14 residues. Germline assignment: CDR1 MDHEN and CDR2 SYDVKM. V was shortened by 7 bases and J by 3 bases, with 16 bases between the two germline ends.

As DNA, the CDR3 is TGTGCCAGCAGCTTAAGGGGCGGGAGGGCCGGAGATACGCAGTATTTT. Protein: CASSLRGGRAGDTQYF. V usage is TRBV7-9 and J usage is TRBJ2-3; 9 nucleotides line up with TRBD2. This CDR3 is built from 16 residues. Germline CDR1 SEHNR, CDR2 FQNEAQ (reference sequence). J was trimmed by 5 bases and V by 2 bases; bases with no gene match: 8.

The V call is TRBV11-3, the J call TRBJ2-3, with 8 bases that match TRBD1. CDR1 and CDR2 (germline): SGHNT, YENEEA. This CDR3 is built from 15 residues. Trimming removed 1 base from V and 3 bases from J; junction bases left unmatched: 3. The CDR3: CASSLGYRGTDTQYF. The CDR3 coding sequence is TGTGCCAGCAGCTTAGGATACAGGGGGACAGATACGCAGTATTTT.

The V gene is TRBV5-4, the J gene TRBJ2-7; D is undetermined. The CDR3 is 13 residues long. CDR1 and CDR2 (germline): SGHNT, YYREEE (reference sequence). V dropped 5 bases and J dropped 0 bases, with 9 bases sitting between them. Here the CDR3 reads CASRRPGSYEQYF. For the CDR3, the DNA is TGTGCCAGCAGACGTCCAGGCTCCTACGAGCAGTACTTC. The full variable domain, in which reference TRBV5-4 and TRBJ2-7 provide the parts outside the CDR3, is ETGVTQSPTHLIKTRGQQVTLRCSSQSGHNTVSWYQQALGQGPQFIFQYYREEENGRGNFPPRFSGLQFPNYSSELNVNALELDDSALYLCASRRPGSYEQYFGPGTRLTVT.

The V call is TRBV18, the J call TRBJ2-5, with D uncertain. V lost 6 bases to trimming and J lost 2 bases, with 4 bases between them. From germline, CDR1 is KGHSH and CDR2 LQKENI. CDR3 length equals 11 residues. The CDR3 reads CASSPQETQYF. For the CDR3, the DNA is TGTGCCAGCTCCCCTCAAGAGACCCAGTACTTC.